This TCR beta chain was recorded in a study of T cell repertoires in cytomegalovirus infection. About the study: Well-studied HLA-B-restricted epitopes and recently identified HLA-C-restricted epitopes of CMV were both used in the study. TCR beta signatures that were public indicated CMV infection and matching HLA type.

Findings and caveats of the study: CMV-specific TCR beta clonotypes restricted by HLA-C were the ones dominating the ex vivo response.

Turning to this clonotype: No antigen is known for it.

Using its own MiXCR run on the reads, TCRdb lists one record per CDR3 protein. Here the sample spans some 700,000 distinct CDR3 sequences, about 33% being singletons. The germline V gene encodes CDR1 MNHNS and CDR2 SASEGT. V lost 0 bases, J lost 5 bases, and 14 bases lay in between. The CDR3 runs 16 residues. The receptor was derived from a human donor in good health (CMV status not recorded). Some clones in this sample may be carry-over from other donors' samples. The sample was cultured PBMCs, taken from culture after CMV antigen stimulation. The rearrangement joins TRBV6-1 to TRBJ1-5, with D unresolved. CDR3 nucleotide sequence: TGTGCCAGCAGTGAAGCGCGGCAGTCAAGGGATCAGCCCCAGCATTTT. Amino acid sequence: CASSEARQSRDQPQHF.